The entry that follows covers one TCR beta chain sequence. The antigen remains undetermined. This specimen belongs to a study of T cell responses to AZD1222 COVID-19 vaccine. Germline V CDR1 and CDR2: MNHEY, SMNVEV (reference sequence). The CDR3 totals 16 residues. Unmatched junction bases numbered 12, after V lost 6 bases and J lost 6 bases. Points from the study as a whole: Baseline seropositivity occurred in only 5 to 7 AZD1222 recipients. No day 14 peak samples; only post-peak repertoires were characterized.

Assay used: immunoSEQ multiplex PCR; TCRdb lists only in-frame clones, some missing. The sample carries more than 100,000 clones, about nine tenths recorded once. The receptor was derived from an adult in good health. The chain is built from TRBV27 and TRBJ2-7; 12 positions agree with TRBD1. The sample was peripheral blood, taken on day 0 of AZD1222 vaccination. The CDR3 DNA is TGTGCCAGCAGCTTTACTACCGGGACAGGGGGCCGCGAGCAGTACTTC. This codes for CASSFTTGTGGREQYF.